This TCR beta chain is from a study of Ad26.COV2.S vaccination and SARS-CoV-2 variants. Study information: Participants got Ad26.COV2.S intramuscularly, once or twice 56 days apart.

Measured with immunoSEQ multiplex PCR; TCRdb has only the in-frame clones, and not every one. The sample holds hundreds of thousands of clones, around nine tenths seen once. The treatment denotes: roughly 18 received Ad26.COV2.S at low or high dose, single or two shots; 5 received placebo; per-sample allocation not given. Collection of samples fell on day 63 after the first vaccine or placebo injection. An adult of 18-55 years in Boston served as donor. Germline V gives CDR1 LNHDA, CDR2 SQIVND (reference sequence). V lost 5 bases, J lost 5 bases, and 12 bases stayed unmatched. This CDR3 spans 16 amino acids.

The sequenced sample was peripheral blood, obtained in a trial of Ad26.COV2.S vaccine versus placebo. V usage is TRBV19 and J usage is TRBJ2-3; 8 bases align to TRBD1. The origin of this receptor is a person aged 18-65 years who received the Ad26.COV2.S COVID-19 vaccine or a placebo. DNA of the CDR3: TGTGCCAGTAGTCGCAGACAGGGGTCCGGTTTAGATACGCAGTATTTT. Protein: CASSRRQGSGLDTQYF.